These 7 T cell receptor beta chains were sequenced from one sample in a study of shared clonotypes between healthy human individuals. Assay: immunoSEQ multiplex PCR; the TCRdb copy retains only in-frame clones and omits some. There are 2.5 million or so clones in the sample; approximately 92% occur only once, and around 0.15% lies in the top ten. Input material: naive CD4+ T cells sorted from blood. Subset indicated: CD45RA+ positively selected. The receptors stem from a man between 18 and 29 years old in good health.

The rearrangement links TRBV7-6 to TRBJ2-3; perhaps TRBD1 as D (6 bases). The CDR3 has 16 amino acids. V was clipped by 4 bases and J by 4 bases, with 18 bases between them. The germline CDR1 and CDR2 sequences are SGHVS and FNYEAQ. CDR3 residues: CASSSRVQGVADTQYF. CDR3 in DNA: TGTGCCAGCAGCTCCCGGGTACAGGGAGTCGCAGATACGCAGTATTTT. Full variable domain (outside the CDR3, taken from reference TRBV7-6 and TRBJ2-3): GAGVSQSPRYKVTKRGQDVALRCDPISGHVSLYWYRQALGQGPEFLTYFNYEAQQDKSGLPNDRFSAERPEGSISTLTIQRTEQRDSAMYRCASSSRVQGVADTQYFGPGTRLTVL.

The chain combines TRBV5-4 with TRBJ2-1; the match to TRBD2 covers 14 bases. Germline lookup yields CDR1 SGHNT and CDR2 YYREEE (reference sequence). V shed 4 bases, J shed 15 bases, and the junction held 6 bases outside the gene matches. This CDR3 region has 13 residues. The CDR3 here is CASSRGLAGAWFF. As DNA, the CDR3 is TGTGCCAGCAGCCGGGGACTAGCGGGGGCCTGGTTCTTC.

Details on this clone: The junction departs from the called germline gene at one end, perhaps through a read error. The chain is built from TRBV5-1 and TRBJ1-5, with a tentative D call TRBD1 (6 bases). Germline CDR1 reads SGHRS; CDR2 reads YFSETQ. This CDR3 is built from 14 residues. CDR3 loop: CASSLETGKQPQHF. CDR3 sequence (DNA): TGCGCCAGCAGCTTGGAGACAGGCAAACAGCCCCAGCATTTT.

This chain joins TRBV10-3 and TRBJ2-1, with D perhaps given as TRBD1 or TRBD2 (6 bases each). From germline, CDR1 is ENHRY and CDR2 SYGVKD. V lost 10 bases and J lost 5, with 24 bases in between. The CDR3 has 16 residues. The CDR3 protein is CATSSRGGQGDNEQFF. The DNA of the CDR3 is TGTGCCACTTCCTCACGAGGGGGGCAGGGAGACAATGAGCAGTTCTTC.

The chain recombines TRBV11-1 with TRBJ2-5; the D is unclear. This CDR3 comprises 14 residues. The germline gives CDR1 SGHAT, CDR2 FQDESV (reference sequence). Trimming removed 4 bases from V and 5 bases from J, with 14 bases in between. CDR3 region: CASSSPGSRETQYF. As DNA, the CDR3 is TGTGCCAGCAGCTCCCCAGGTAGCCGGGAGACCCAGTACTTC.

The rearrangement uses TRBV7-2 and TRBJ2-5; TRBD1 might be the D (5 bases). The CDR3 consists of 11 residues. Trimming took off 7 bases at V and 5 bases at J, with 8 bases between the two ends. Germline V gives CDR1 SGHTA, CDR2 FQGNSA. For the CDR3, the DNA is TGTGCCAGCACCCAGGGTGAGACCCAGTACTTC. Its protein product is CASTQGETQYF.

The chain is built from TRBV28 and TRBJ2-7, with D unclear. Trimming shortened V by 7 bases and J by 2 bases, and 18 bases separated the two germline ends. The CDR3 totals 15 residues. CDR1 MDHEN and CDR2 SYDVKM come from the germline V gene. The CDR3 is CASTQSGFSPYEQYF. The CDR3 coding sequence is TGTGCCAGCACCCAGAGTGGGTTTAGCCCCTACGAGCAGTACTTC.